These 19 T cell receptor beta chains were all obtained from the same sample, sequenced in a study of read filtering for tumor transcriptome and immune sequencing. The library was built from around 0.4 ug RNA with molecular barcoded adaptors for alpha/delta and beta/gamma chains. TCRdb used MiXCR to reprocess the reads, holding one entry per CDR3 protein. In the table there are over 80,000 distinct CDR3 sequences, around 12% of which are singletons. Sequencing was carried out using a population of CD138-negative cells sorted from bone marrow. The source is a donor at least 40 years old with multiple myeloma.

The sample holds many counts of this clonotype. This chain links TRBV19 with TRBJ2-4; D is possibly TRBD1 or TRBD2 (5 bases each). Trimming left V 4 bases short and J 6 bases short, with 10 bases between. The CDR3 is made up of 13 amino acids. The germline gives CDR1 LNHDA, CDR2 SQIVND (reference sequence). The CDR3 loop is CASSTGTGNIQYF. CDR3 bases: TGTGCCAGTAGTACGGGGACCGGAAACATTCAGTACTTC.

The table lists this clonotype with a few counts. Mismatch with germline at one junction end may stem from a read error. The CDR3: CAGSVGLGGTDTQYF. The CDR3 DNA is TGCGCCGGCAGCGTGGGACTAGGGGGCACAGATACGCAGTATTTT. The chain uses TRBV5-1 and TRBJ2-3; 8 bases agree with TRBD2. The CDR3 has 15 amino acids. Germline CDR1 and CDR2: SGHRS and YFSETQ.

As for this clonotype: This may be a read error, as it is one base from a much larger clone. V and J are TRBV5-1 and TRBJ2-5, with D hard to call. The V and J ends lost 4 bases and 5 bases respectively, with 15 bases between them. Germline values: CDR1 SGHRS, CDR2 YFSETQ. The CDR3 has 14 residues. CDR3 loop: CASSPESSWETQYF. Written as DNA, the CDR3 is TGCGCCAGCAGCCCCGAAAGTAGCTGGGAGACCCAGTACTTC.

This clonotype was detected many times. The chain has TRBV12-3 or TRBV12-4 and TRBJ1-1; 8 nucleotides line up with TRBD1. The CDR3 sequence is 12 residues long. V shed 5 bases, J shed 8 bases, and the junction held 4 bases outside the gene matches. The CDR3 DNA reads TGTGCCAGCAGTGTGACAGGGGTCGAAGCTTTCTTT. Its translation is CASSVTGVEAFF.

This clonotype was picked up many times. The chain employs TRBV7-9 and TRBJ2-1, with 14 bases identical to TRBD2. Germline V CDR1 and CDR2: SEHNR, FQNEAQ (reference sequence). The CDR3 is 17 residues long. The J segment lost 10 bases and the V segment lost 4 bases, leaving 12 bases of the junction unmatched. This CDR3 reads CASSYTIGTSGREEQFF. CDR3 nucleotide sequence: TGTGCCAGCAGCTACACTATCGGGACTAGCGGGAGAGAGGAGCAGTTCTTC.

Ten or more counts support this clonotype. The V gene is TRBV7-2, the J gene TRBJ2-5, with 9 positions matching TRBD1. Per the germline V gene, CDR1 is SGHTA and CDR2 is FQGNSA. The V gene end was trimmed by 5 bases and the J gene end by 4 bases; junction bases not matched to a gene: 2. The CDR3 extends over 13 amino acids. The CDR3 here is CASSEQGAETQYF. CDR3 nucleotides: TGTGCCAGCAGCGAACAGGGGGCAGAGACCCAGTACTTC. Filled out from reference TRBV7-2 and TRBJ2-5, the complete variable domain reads GAGVSQSPSNKVTEKGKDVELRCDPISGHTALYWYRQSLGQGLEFLIYFQGNSAPDKSGLPSDRFSAERTGGSVSTLTIQRTQQEDSAVYLCASSEQGAETQYFGPGTRLLVL.

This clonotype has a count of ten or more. CDR3 in DNA: TGTGCCAGCAGCCATTTGACAGCAGATTCAGATACGCAGTATTTT. It yields the protein CASSHLTADSDTQYF. This chain uses TRBV28 with TRBJ2-3; D may be TRBD1 (5 bases). Germline CDR1 is MDHEN and CDR2 is SYDVKM. This CDR3 has 15 residues. Trimming shortened V by 6 bases and J by 4 bases, and 17 bases separated the two germline ends. The variable domain in full, with the rest retrieved from reference TRBV28 and TRBJ2-3, is DVKVTQSSRYLVKRTGEKVFLECVQDMDHENMFWYRQDPGLGLRLIYFSYDVKMKEKGDIPEGYSVSREKKERFSLILESASTNQTSMYLCASSHLTADSDTQYFGPGTRLTVL.

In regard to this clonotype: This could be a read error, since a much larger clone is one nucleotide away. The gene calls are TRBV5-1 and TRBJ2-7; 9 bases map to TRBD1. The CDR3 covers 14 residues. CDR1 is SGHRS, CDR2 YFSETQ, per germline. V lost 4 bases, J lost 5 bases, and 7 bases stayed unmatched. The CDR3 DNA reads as TGCGCCAGCAGCACGACCAGGACAGGGGACGAGCAGTACTTC. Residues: CASSTTRTGDEQYF.

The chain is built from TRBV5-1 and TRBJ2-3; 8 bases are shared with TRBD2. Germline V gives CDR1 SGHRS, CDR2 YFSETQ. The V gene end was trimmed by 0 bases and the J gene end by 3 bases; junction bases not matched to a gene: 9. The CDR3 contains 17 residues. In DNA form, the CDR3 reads TGCGCCAGCAGCTTGGCGGCTAGCGGGTGTGGTACAGATACGCAGTATTTT. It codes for CASSLAASGCGTDTQYF.

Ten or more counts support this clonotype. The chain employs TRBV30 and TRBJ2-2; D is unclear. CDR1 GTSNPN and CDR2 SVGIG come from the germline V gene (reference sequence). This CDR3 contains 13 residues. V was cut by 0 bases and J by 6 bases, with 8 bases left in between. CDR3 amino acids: CAWSVPTPGELFF. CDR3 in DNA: TGTGCCTGGAGTGTACCGACCCCCGGGGAGCTGTTTTTT. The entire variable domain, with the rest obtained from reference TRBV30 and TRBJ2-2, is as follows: SQTIHQWPATLVQPVGSPLSLECTVEGTSNPNLYWYRQAAGRGLQLLFYSVGIGQISSEVPQNLSASRPQDRQFILSSKKLLLSDSGFYLCAWSVPTPGELFFGEGSRLTVL.

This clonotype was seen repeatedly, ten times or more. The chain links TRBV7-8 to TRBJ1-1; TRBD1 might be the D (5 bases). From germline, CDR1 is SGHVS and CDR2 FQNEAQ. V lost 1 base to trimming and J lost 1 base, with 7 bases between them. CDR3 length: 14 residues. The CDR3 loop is CASSLVTGNTEAFF. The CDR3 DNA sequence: TGTGCCAGCAGCTTAGTCACAGGGAACACTGAAGCTTTCTTT.

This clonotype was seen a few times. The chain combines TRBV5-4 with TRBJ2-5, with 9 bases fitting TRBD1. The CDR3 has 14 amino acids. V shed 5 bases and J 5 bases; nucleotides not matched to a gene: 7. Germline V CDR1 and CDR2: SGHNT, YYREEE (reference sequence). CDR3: CASRPDRGWETQYF. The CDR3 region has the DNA TGTGCCAGCAGGCCGGACAGGGGCTGGGAGACCCAGTACTTC. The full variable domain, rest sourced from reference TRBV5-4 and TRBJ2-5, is ETGVTQSPTHLIKTRGQQVTLRCSSQSGHNTVSWYQQALGQGPQFIFQYYREEENGRGNFPPRFSGLQFPNYSSELNVNALELDDSALYLCASRPDRGWETQYFGPGTRLLVL.

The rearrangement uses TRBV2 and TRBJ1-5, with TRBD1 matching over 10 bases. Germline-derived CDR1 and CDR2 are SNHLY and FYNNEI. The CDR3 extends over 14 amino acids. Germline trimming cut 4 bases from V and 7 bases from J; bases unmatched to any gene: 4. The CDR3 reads CASSGTGGRQPQHF. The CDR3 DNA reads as TGTGCCAGCAGTGGGACAGGGGGTCGACAGCCCCAGCATTTT. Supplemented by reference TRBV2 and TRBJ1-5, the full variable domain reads EPEVTQTPSHQVTQMGQEVILRCVPISNHLYFYWYRQILGQKVEFLVSFYNNEISEKSEIFDDQFSVERPDGSNFTLKIRSTKLEDSAMYFCASSGTGGRQPQHFGDGTRLSIL.

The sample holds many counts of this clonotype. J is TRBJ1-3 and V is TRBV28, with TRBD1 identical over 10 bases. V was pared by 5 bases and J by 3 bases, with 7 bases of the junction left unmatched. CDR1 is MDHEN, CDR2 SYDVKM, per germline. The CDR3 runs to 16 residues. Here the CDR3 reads CASSRLTGGFGNTIYF. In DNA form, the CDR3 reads TGTGCCAGCAGTCGATTGACAGGGGGCTTTGGAAACACCATATATTTT.

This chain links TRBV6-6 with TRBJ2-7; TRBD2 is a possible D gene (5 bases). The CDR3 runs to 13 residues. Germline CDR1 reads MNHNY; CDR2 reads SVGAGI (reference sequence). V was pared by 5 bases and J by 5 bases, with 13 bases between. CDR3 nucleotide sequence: TGTGCCAGCAGTCCCTTCCGGGGTCACGAGCAGTACTTC. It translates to CASSPFRGHEQYF.

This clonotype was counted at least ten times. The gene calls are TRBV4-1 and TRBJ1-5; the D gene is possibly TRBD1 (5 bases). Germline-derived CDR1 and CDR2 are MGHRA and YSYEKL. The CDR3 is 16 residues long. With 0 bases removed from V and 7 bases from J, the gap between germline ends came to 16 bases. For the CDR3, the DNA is TGCGCCAGCAGCCAAGATTGGGAGGGGAGGAACCAGCCCCAGCATTTT. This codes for CASSQDWEGRNQPQHF.

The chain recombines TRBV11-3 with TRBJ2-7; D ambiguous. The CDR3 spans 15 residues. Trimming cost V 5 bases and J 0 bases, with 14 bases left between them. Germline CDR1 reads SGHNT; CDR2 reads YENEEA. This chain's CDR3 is CASSPRDGYSYEQYF. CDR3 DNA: TGTGCCAGCAGCCCCCGCGACGGGTACTCCTACGAGCAGTACTTC.

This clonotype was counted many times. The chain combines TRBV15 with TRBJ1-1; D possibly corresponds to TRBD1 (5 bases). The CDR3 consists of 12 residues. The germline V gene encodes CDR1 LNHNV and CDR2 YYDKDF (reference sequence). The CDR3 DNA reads TGTCCTACCCTGGGGCCCGACACTGAAGCTTTCTTT. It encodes CPTLGPDTEAFF. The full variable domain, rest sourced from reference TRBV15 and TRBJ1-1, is DAMVIQNPRYQVTQFGKPVTLSCSQTLNHNVMYWYQQKSSQAPKLLFHYYDKDFNNEADTPDNFQSRRPNTSFCFLDIRSPGLGDTAMYLCPTLGPDTEAFFGQGTRLTVV.

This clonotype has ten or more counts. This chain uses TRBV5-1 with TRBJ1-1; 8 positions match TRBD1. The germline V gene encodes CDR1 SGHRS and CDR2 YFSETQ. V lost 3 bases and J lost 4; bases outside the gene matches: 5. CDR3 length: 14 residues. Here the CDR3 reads CASSSQTGGTEAFF. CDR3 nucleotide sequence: TGCGCCAGCAGCTCCCAAACAGGGGGCACTGAAGCTTTCTTT.